This TCR beta chain was recovered during a study of blood T cells in healthy people across ages. Study-level points and caveats: As naive T cell percentage varied, TCR beta diversity correlated strongly with it.

Caucasian, healthy and from Russia, the donors were aged between about 6 and 90. The use of a sample-barcoded 5' primer and a J-beta primer mix characterized a second PCR of about 7 to 12 cycles. TCRdb reprocessed the 5' RACE reads with MiXCR, giving one entry per CDR3 protein. The sample holds around 800,000 distinct CDR3 sequences; around a quarter are singletons and the top ten take about 3%. The V gene's germline CDR1 is MNHNS and CDR2 SASEGT. The length of the CDR3 is 15 residues. Trimming removed 3 bases from V and 5 bases from J, with 16 bases in between. About this clonotype itself: Its antigen is unidentified.

The same sample was also studied in work on T cells of mothers and their children.

The gene calls are TRBV6-1 and TRBJ1-1, with unresolved D. This receptor was obtained from a boy aged 5 to 17 in good health. Sequenced input: blood. The CDR3 DNA is TGTGCCAGCAGTGATATTAAAGAGGTCGGGACTGAAGCTTTCTTT. Translating gives CASSDIKEVGTEAFF.